This T cell receptor beta chain came from a study of shared clonotypes between healthy human individuals. On the study more broadly: The study drew on two women and three men aged 18 to 49 as donors.

About this clone itself: This sequence may be a read error, since a much larger clone differs from it by one base. In the same sample, other DNA sequences code for this CDR3.

In the naive CD8 group, cells lacked CD45RO and were positively selected for CCR7, so terminally differentiated effector memory CD45RA+ cells were left out. Germline V lookup: CDR1 SGDLS, CDR2 YYNGEE. This CDR3 comprises 14 residues. Trimming shortened V by 0 bases and J by 0 bases, and 7 bases separated the two germline ends. Splitting of each subset's genomic DNA was done evenly across several immunoSEQ plates. Sequencing was performed with immunoSEQ multiplex PCR; in TCRdb, only in-frame clones are kept and a portion is missing. This sample has about 2 million clones, with less than 95% found just once.

This sequence joins TRBV9 and TRBJ2-7; D not resolved. Sequenced sample: naive CD8+ T cells sorted from blood. This receptor was obtained from a man between 18 and 29 years old in good health. CDR3 sequence reads: CASSVGGSSYEQYF. The CDR3 DNA follows: TGTGCCAGCAGCGTAGGCGGTAGCTCCTACGAGCAGTACTTC.